This paragraph covers one T cell receptor beta chain sequence. These data are taken from a study of T cells in Graves' hyperthyroidism and ophthalmopathy. Patients showing uncontrolled infection, other autoimmune disease, pregnancy or lactation were ineligible. Used for diagnoses were clinical symptoms, serum thyroxine and TRAb, thyroid ultrasound and orbital computed tomography. The authors took PBMCs from over 8.5 ml fresh peripheral blood. Regions amplified from RNA transcripts were the TCR beta CDR3 regions. A first-round RT-PCR of the TCR CDR3 used the HTBI primer set. One entry per CDR3 protein results from TCRdb running MiXCR on the multiplex PCR reads. Of about 740,000 distinct CDR3 sequences listed, 14% are singletons. Sequenced sample: blood. The sequence was collected from a woman between 18 and 29 years old with Graves' hyperthyroidism.

CDR3 coding DNA: TGTGCCAGCAGTTCCCTCACTGCCGGACCTAATGAAAAACTGTTTTTT. Its protein is CASSSLTAGPNEKLFF. This chain connects TRBV6-1 to TRBJ1-4; the D is unclear. The CDR3 consists of 16 residues. In germline, CDR1 is MNHNS, CDR2 SASEGT. Trimming removed 5 bases from V and 3 bases from J, with 16 bases in between.